A selection of T cell receptor beta chains follows, all from one sample in a study of chemoradiotherapy in HPV16-positive cancers. TCRdb's copy holds only in-frame clones and misses some; the assay was immunoSEQ multiplex PCR. This sample carries some 8,800 clones, roughly 70% of them seen once, and the ten largest clones take roughly 9.2%. Sampling was performed from a patient who underwent chemoradiotherapy. Source of these receptors: a human donor with HPV-associated anogenital cancer. Each CDR3 is given without its conserved first and last residue. Each record gives: V gene, clone size, J gene, CDR3 protein. Clone size is not always given. Where it is, it says once, few, many or a class for expanded clones.

TRBV6-1,once,TRBJ1-6,ASSRDRGSTPPLH
TRBV6-1,NA,TRBJ1-5,ASSVRTVSYQPQH
TRBV10-2,NA,TRBJ1-5,ASSYSSNQPQH
TRBV10-2,NA,TRBJ1-1,ASSEGSRQGRWEAF
TRBV28,NA,TRBJ1-1,ASSYIMNTEAF
TRBV2,NA,TRBJ1-2,ASSGTDEGYT
TRBV7-3,NA,TRBJ2-1,ASSEKNRDEQF
TRBV7-9,NA,TRBJ2-7,ASSLGTFSYEQY
TRBV4-1,NA,TRBJ1-5,ASSIGQGSNQPQH
TRBV7-2,once,TRBJ2-5,ASSRSGGPLETQY
TRBV2,NA,TRBJ1-4,ASSEEGTVEKLF
TRBV28,NA,TRBJ1-1,ASRPGGAEAF
TRBV2,NA,TRBJ1-6,ASKPTVINSALH
TRBV30,NA,TRBJ1-2,AWTPRGQGAGGYT
TRBV21-1,NA,TRBJ2-2,ASSRGPPGELF
TRBV9,NA,TRBJ1-4,ASSVSEGVNEKLF
TRBV15,NA,TRBJ1-4,ATSRDLRTGNPTNEKLF
TRBV7-2,NA,TRBJ2-7,ASSVTVSVSYEQY
TRBV9,once,TRBJ2-1,ASSASGTGHYNEQF
TRBV11-2,NA,TRBJ2-5,ASSITPQETQY
TRBV29-1,NA,TRBJ2-7,SVKLSWTSPTAYEQY
TRBV6-5,NA,TRBJ1-5,ASRRGGNQPQH
TRBV11-2,NA,TRBJ1-1,ASSARQGSTEAF
TRBV7-2,NA,TRBJ2-7,ASSRQGAGNYEQY
TRBV25-1,NA,TRBJ2-1,ASSESGGPDEQF
TRBV2,once,TRBJ2-1,ASRTNRDHNEQF
TRBV5-1,NA,TRBJ2-1,ASSRAGTDIGGEQF
TRBV10-3,NA,TRBJ2-2,AISETTSGGAGELF
TRBV30,NA,TRBJ1-4,AWSVNSANEKLF
TRBV19,NA,TRBJ2-2,ASIPGQGALNTGELF
TRBV5-4,NA,TRBJ2-3,ASTSGGASTDTQY
TRBV28,NA,TRBJ2-3,ASSLLGGGVPSTDTQY